The clone carrying this T cell receptor (beta chain) was observed at least ten times. Trimming shortened V by 0 bases and J by 5 bases, and 5 bases separated the two germline ends. The CDR3 is 12 amino acids. The germline V gene has CDR1 SGDLS and CDR2 YYNGEE. For the second PCR, which ran for 7 to 11 cycles, a sample-barcoded 5' primer and a J-beta primer mix were used. Each sample provided no less than 2.5 million CDR3-containing paired-end reads. TCRdb reprocessed the 5' RACE reads via MiXCR and lists one record per CDR3 protein. The table includes more than 750,000 distinct CDR3 sequences, roughly 28% detected once. These data come from a study of blood T cells in healthy people across ages. Donors ranged from about 6 to 95 years old and were healthy Caucasians in Russia. These same records also appear under a second study, on T cells of mothers and their children. From that second work: In unrelated and related pairs, TCR recombination output is shaped in a similar way by thymic selection.

The sequenced sample was blood. The rearrangement links TRBV9 to TRBJ1-1, with no clear D. The sequence derives from a middle-aged woman in good health. The CDR3: CASSVGGTEAFF. Here the CDR3 DNA reads TGTGCCAGCAGCGTAGGGGGAACTGAAGCTTTCTTT.